This TCR beta chain was obtained from a study of T cell responses to AZD1222 COVID-19 vaccine. Points on this clone: The antigen is undetermined.

Findings and limits, study-wide: The study sampled repertoires only after the peak T cell response. The breadth and depth of Spike-specific TCRs increased once two AZD1222 doses had been given. Variant regions that are unmutated are reportedly the target of nearly half of spike-specific TCRs. Clonal diversity may have been underestimated in mostly white British donors.

Only in-frame clones appear in the TCRdb table, and some are missing; sequencing was by immunoSEQ multiplex PCR. The sample has 87,000 or so clones; almost 90% are singletons. Trimming took 6 bases from V and 6 from J, leaving 19 bases between them. The germline CDR1 and CDR2 sequences are SGHRS and YFSETQ. The CDR3 runs to 15 residues. The source of this sequence is an adult in good health. This specimen consisted of peripheral blood, obtained on day 0 of AZD1222 vaccination. The rearrangement links TRBV5-1 to TRBJ2-1; possibly TRBD1 for D (6 bases). CDR3 DNA: TGCGCCAGCACCACCTACCCCGGGACACCCAATGAGCAGTTCTTC. Translated: CASTTYPGTPNEQFF.